Listed below are T cell receptor beta chains from one sample, sequenced in a study of blood T cell repertoires in COVID-19. Produced via immunoSEQ multiplex PCR; TCRdb's table is partial and in-frame only. Here the sample spans some 120,000 clones, around 90% being singletons. The sequencing sample was made of peripheral blood. The origin of the receptors is a man aged 45-65 years with active COVID-19. The CDR3 runs from the conserved cysteine through the conserved F or W. The D gene is left open where the match is weak. For some rows the clone size is stated as once, few or many, or as a class when expanded; others skip it.

abundance,j_gene,d_gene,v_gene,CDR3aa,CDR3nt
once,TRBJ2-1,NA,TRBV19,CASQRGISYNEQFF,TGTGCCAGTCAACGGGGGATCTCCTACAATGAGCAGTTCTTC
NA,TRBJ2-1,NA,TRBV5-1,CASSLILPSYNEQFF,TGCGCCAGCAGCTTGATTCTACCTTCCTACAATGAGCAGTTCTTC
NA,TRBJ1-6,NA,TRBV7-9,CASSPDTTHSPLHF,TGTGCCAGCAGTCCCGACACAACCCATTCACCCCTCCACTTT
NA,TRBJ2-1,TRBD1,TRBV29-1,CSVVTGVRTDEQFF,TGCAGCGTTGTGACAGGGGTCAGAACCGATGAGCAGTTCTTC
NA,TRBJ1-5,NA,TRBV6-1,CASSEMPGVSNQPQHF,TGTGCCAGCAGTGAAATGCCAGGGGTAAGCAATCAGCCCCAGCATTTT
NA,TRBJ1-3,NA,TRBV11-2,CASARAGNTIYF,TGTGCCAGCGCCAGGGCTGGAAACACCATATATTTT
NA,TRBJ2-1,TRBD2,TRBV6-5,CASNPGGLGHEQFF,TGTGCCAGCAATCCCGGGGGACTAGGCCATGAGCAGTTCTTC
NA,TRBJ2-1,NA,TRBV10-3,CAISDQSGYNEQFF,TGTGCCATCAGTGACCAGAGCGGATACAATGAGCAGTTCTTC
few,TRBJ1-2,NA,TRBV4-1,CASSQVTGDNYGYTF,TGCGCCAGCAGCCAAGTAACAGGAGATAACTATGGCTACACCTTC
NA,TRBJ1-3,NA,TRBV6-6,CASSISVGHGNTIYF,TGTGCCAGCAGTATCTCCGTGGGCCACGGAAACACCATATATTTT
NA,TRBJ1-3,NA,TRBV11-2,CASSLGRTVSGNTIYF,TGTGCCAGCAGCTTAGGAAGGACTGTGTCTGGAAACACCATATATTTT
NA,TRBJ2-6,TRBD2,TRBV19,CASTGTSGVSSGANVLTF,TGTGCCAGTACCGGGACTAGCGGGGTTAGCTCTGGGGCCAACGTCCTGACTTTC
few,TRBJ2-4,NA,TRBV28,CASSLAGRAKNIQYF,TGTGCCAGCAGTTTGGCGGGAAGGGCCAAAAACATTCAGTACTTC
few,TRBJ1-2,NA,TRBV5-1,CASSLDPAGQGYTF,TGCGCCAGCAGCTTGGATCCGGCAGGACAGGGCTACACCTTC
NA,TRBJ1-2,NA,TRBV4-1,CASSQDISPGSYGYTF,TGCGCCAGCAGCCAAGATATCAGTCCGGGTAGCTATGGCTACACCTTC
few,TRBJ1-1,NA,TRBV5-8,CASSRGLNSEAFF,TGTGCCAGCAGCCGGGGACTAAACTCTGAAGCTTTCTTT
NA,TRBJ2-3,TRBD2,TRBV25-1,CASRPSSGGAFDTQYF,TGTGCCAGCAGACCGTCTAGCGGGGGGGCCTTTGATACGCAGTATTTT
few,TRBJ1-2,NA,TRBV7-2,CASSPGTFNLGGYTF,TGTGCCAGCAGCCCTGGGACATTCAACCTGGGGGGCTACACCTTC
NA,TRBJ1-5,NA,TRBV6-1,CASSEGTVSHQPQHF,TGTGCCAGCAGTGAAGGGACAGTCAGCCATCAGCCCCAGCATTTT
NA,TRBJ2-7,TRBD1,TRBV3-1/TRBV3-2,CASSRNRGLEQYF,TGTGCCAGCAGCCGAAACAGGGGCTTGGAGCAGTACTTC
NA,TRBJ2-1,TRBD2,TRBV6-4,CASSDSTSGSNEQFF,TGTGCCAGCAGTGACTCGACTAGCGGGAGCAATGAGCAGTTCTTC
few,TRBJ1-1,NA,TRBV5-6,CASSGEQGIGAFF,TGTGCCAGCAGCGGAGAACAGGGAATCGGGGCTTTCTTT
NA,TRBJ2-3,TRBD2,TRBV5-1,CASSLTSGGNTDTQYF,TGCGCCAGCAGCTTGACTAGCGGGGGTAACACAGATACGCAGTATTTT
NA,TRBJ1-2,TRBD1,TRBV24-1,CATSDPSPDRTSNYGYTF,TGTGCCACCAGTGACCCCTCACCGGACAGGACATCTAACTATGGCTACACCTTC
NA,TRBJ2-3,NA,TRBV2,CASTRTGTDTQYF,TGTGCCAGCACCCGGACAGGCACAGATACGCAGTATTTT
NA,TRBJ2-3,NA,TRBV3-1/TRBV3-2,CASSQDAGASQYF,TGTGCCAGCAGCCAAGACGCGGGGGCTTCGCAGTATTTT
NA,TRBJ1-5,TRBD1,TRBV5-5,CASSQGQTNQPQHF,TGTGCCAGCAGCCAGGGACAGACCAATCAGCCCCAGCATTTT
NA,TRBJ1-1,NA,TRBV5-4,CASSLDGANTEAFF,TGTGCCAGCAGCTTGGATGGAGCGAACACTGAAGCTTTCTTT
NA,TRBJ2-3,TRBD2,TRBV19,CASSPLAGVTDTQYF,TGTGCCAGTAGTCCTTTAGCGGGGGTCACAGATACGCAGTATTTT
NA,TRBJ1-2,TRBD1,TRBV9,CASSPAGQGTLGYTF,TGTGCCAGCAGCCCAGCGGGACAGGGGACATTAGGCTACACCTTC
NA,TRBJ2-2,TRBD1,TRBV15,CATSSVDRGLSSITGELFF,TGTGCCACCAGCAGCGTGGACAGGGGTCTTTCAAGTATCACCGGGGAGCTGTTTTTT
NA,TRBJ2-1,NA,TRBV29-1,CSVEGRVNSYNEQFF,TGCAGCGTTGAAGGGAGGGTAAATTCCTACAATGAGCAGTTCTTC
NA,TRBJ1-1,NA,TRBV20-1,CSASGGPRAFF,TGCAGTGCTAGTGGGGGGCCCCGGGCTTTCTTT
NA,TRBJ1-1,TRBD1,TRBV11-2,CASSLGDRVTEAFF,TGTGCCAGCAGCTTAGGGGACAGGGTCACTGAAGCTTTCTTT
NA,TRBJ1-3,NA,TRBV6-5,CASSYSREGNTIYF,TGTGCCAGCAGTTACTCCAGGGAAGGAAACACCATATATTTT
few,TRBJ1-2,NA,TRBV2,CASQDDSFYGYTF,TGTGCCAGCCAGGACGACAGCTTCTATGGCTACACCTTC
NA,TRBJ1-1,TRBD1,TRBV6-6,CASSYQGATERAFF,TGTGCCAGCAGTTACCAGGGGGCTACCGAAAGAGCTTTCTTT
once,TRBJ1-1,NA,TRBV6-5,CASRKTGGDEAFF,TGTGCCAGCAGAAAAACCGGGGGAGACGAAGCTTTCTTT
NA,TRBJ2-2,TRBD2,TRBV7-2,CASSLRASGRNTGELFF,TGTGCCAGCAGCTTAAGGGCTAGCGGGAGGAACACCGGGGAGCTGTTTTTT
NA,TRBJ2-1,NA,TRBV4-1,CASSQEYFAAYNEQFF,TGCGCCAGCAGCCAAGAATATTTTGCGGCTTACAATGAGCAGTTCTTC
NA,TRBJ2-3,TRBD1,TRBV5-1,CASRSRTGGYTDTQYF,TGCGCCAGCAGATCAAGGACAGGGGGCTACACAGATACGCAGTATTTT
once,TRBJ1-5,NA,TRBV19,CASTLGGVPLYSNQPQHF,TGTGCCAGTACCCTCGGGGGGGTCCCATTGTATAGCAATCAGCCCCAGCATTTT
NA,TRBJ1-6,TRBD1,TRBV6-5,CASSYNGQGFGSPLHF,TGTGCCAGCAGTTATAACGGACAGGGGTTCGGTTCACCCCTCCACTTT
few,TRBJ1-4,TRBD1,TRBV27,CASSAGGPGEKLFF,TGTGCCAGCAGTGCAGGGGGCCCGGGTGAAAAACTGTTTTTT